This T cell receptor (beta chain) derives from a study of T cells in Graves' hyperthyroidism and ophthalmopathy. The CDR3 length is 11 residues. V was pared by 11 bases and J by 1 base, with 5 bases between. CDR1 and CDR2 from the germline V gene are MNHNS and SASEGT. From RNA transcripts, TCR beta CDR3 regions were amplified. RT-PCR in the first round (using the HTBI primer set) targeted the TCR CDR3. TCRdb redid the calling of the multiplex PCR reads with MiXCR, one entry per CDR3 protein. This table holds approximately 700,000 distinct CDR3 sequences, roughly 17% found once. Study-wide results and caveats: Model predictions of ophthalmopathy came a median approximately 6.2 months before onset.

On this clonotype: What it recognizes is unknown.

Sequencing was done on a sample of blood. The clonotype originates from a man younger than 30 with Graves' hyperthyroidism. The rearrangement joins TRBV6-1 to TRBJ2-2; the D is unclear. For the CDR3, the DNA is TGTGCCGGTGGGAACACCGGGGAGCTGTTTTTT. This sequence encodes CAGGNTGELFF.